These 27 T cell receptor beta chains were sequenced from one sample in a study of T cell changes during pregnancy in multiple sclerosis. Sequencing was performed with immunoSEQ multiplex PCR; in TCRdb, only in-frame clones are kept and a portion is missing. This sample has tens of thousands of clones, with around 91% found just once. The sample here was peripheral blood, taken in the third trimester of pregnancy. All receptors come from a female donor in good health, enrolled as a control in a pregnancy study.

This clone was observed a few times. CDR3 region: CASSPVRANTEAFF. CDR3 sequence (DNA): TGTGCCAGCAGCCCCGTACGAGCTAACACTGAAGCTTTCTTT. The chain recombines TRBV7-2 with TRBJ1-1; no clear D. The CDR3 has 14 residues. The germline V and J ends were trimmed by 5 bases and 2 bases, with 12 bases remaining between them. Per the germline V gene, CDR1 is SGHTA and CDR2 is FQGNSA.

The rearrangement uses TRBV18 and TRBJ2-5, with D perhaps TRBD2 (5 bases). This CDR3 has 18 residues. Germline assignment: CDR1 KGHSH and CDR2 LQKENI. The ends were cut back, 4 bases at V and 3 bases at J, with 24 bases in the middle. CDR3 sequence reads: CASSRVLVIGREEETQYF. Written as DNA, the CDR3 is TGTGCCAGCTCACGTGTTCTCGTTATTGGACGGGAAGAAGAGACCCAGTACTTC.

The chain employs TRBV28 and TRBJ2-7, with a tentative D call TRBD1 (5 bases). Trimming took off 2 bases at V and 2 bases at J, with 10 bases between the two ends. The CDR3 has 14 amino acids. The germline CDR1 and CDR2 sequences are MDHEN and SYDVKM. The CDR3 region is CASSLRGPPYEQYF. The CDR3 DNA sequence: TGTGCCAGCAGTTTAAGGGGTCCGCCCTACGAGCAGTACTTC.

The sample holds a few counts of this clone. This chain links TRBV19 with TRBJ1-1; 8 nucleotides match TRBD1. V dropped 8 bases and J dropped 4; count of bases not matched to a gene: 12. Germline CDR1 LNHDA, CDR2 SQIVND (reference sequence). This CDR3 comprises 15 residues. The CDR3 bases are TGTGCCAGTTTTGGACAGGGAGGGCGGGCCACTGAAGCTTTCTTT. Translating gives CASFGQGGRATEAFF.

This clone was observed once. This rearrangement joins TRBV6-5 to TRBJ2-3; possibly TRBD2 for D (5 bases). The V gene's germline CDR1 is MNHEY and CDR2 SVGAGI. The CDR3 loop spans 12 amino acids. Trimming shortened V by 8 bases and J by 4 bases, and 10 bases separated the two germline ends. CDR3 residues: CASVGGSDTQYF. The CDR3 coding sequence is TGTGCCAGCGTAGGAGGCTCAGATACGCAGTATTTT.

The chain joins TRBV9 to TRBJ1-1; maybe TRBD1 (5 bases). Trimming removed 4 bases from V and 2 bases from J, with 12 bases in between. CDR1 and CDR2 from the germline V gene are SGDLS and YYNGEE. The CDR3 has 14 residues. As DNA, the CDR3 is TGTGCCAGCAGCAGGACACCTCAAAACACTGAAGCTTTCTTT. Its translation: CASSRTPQNTEAFF.

V is TRBV7-2 and J is TRBJ2-5, with TRBD1 as a possible D gene (6 bases). CDR3 length equals 16 residues. The V gene lost 5 bases and the J gene lost 0 bases, with 16 bases spanning the gap. Germline loops: CDR1 SGHTA, CDR2 FQGNSA. In DNA form, the CDR3 reads TGTGCCAGCAGCCCAGGGGACATGGCGTACCAAGAGACCCAGTACTTC. This encodes CASSPGDMAYQETQYF.

The V call is TRBV6-1, the J call TRBJ1-2; possibly TRBD1 for D (5 bases). The germline V gene encodes CDR1 MNHNS and CDR2 SASEGT. The CDR3 runs 16 residues. V gave up 3 bases and J gave up 8 bases, with 22 bases separating them. The CDR3 DNA sequence: TGTGCCAGCAGTGATGCCCCGGGACGCCCGGGGGGAGGCTACACCTTC. Its protein is CASSDAPGRPGGGYTF.

The chain recombines TRBV7-2 with TRBJ2-5; 10 bases are a match to TRBD2. This CDR3 contains 15 residues. Germline values: CDR1 SGHTA, CDR2 FQGNSA. V shed 5 bases and J 7 bases; nucleotides not matched to a gene: 10. The CDR3 spells CASSQNLAGATTQYF. The CDR3 DNA follows: TGTGCCAGCAGCCAGAATCTAGCGGGGGCAACGACCCAGTACTTC.

Here the CDR3 DNA reads TGTGCCAGCAGTTACTCGCCCACAGGGGAGGACTATGGCTACACCTTC. Translated: CASSYSPTGEDYGYTF. The chain is built from TRBV6-5 and TRBJ1-2, with 7 bases fitting TRBD1. The CDR3 consists of 16 residues. The ends lost 0 bases at V and 3 bases at J; junction bases unmatched: 7. Germline values: CDR1 MNHEY, CDR2 SVGAGI.

This clone appeared once. This rearrangement joins TRBV7-9 to TRBJ2-7; TRBD2 agrees at 10 bases. V shed 4 bases and J 2 bases; nucleotides not matched to a gene: 8. Germline V gives CDR1 SEHNR, CDR2 FQNEAQ (reference sequence). The CDR3 has 16 residues. The CDR3 here is CASSSLAGGVAYEQYF. For the CDR3, the DNA is TGTGCCAGCAGCTCCTTAGCGGGAGGAGTGGCCTACGAGCAGTACTTC.

The chain links TRBV6-6 to TRBJ2-5; 8 bases match TRBD2. The V and J ends lost 0 bases and 4 bases, in that order; junction bases with no gene match: 7. The CDR3 spans 16 residues. The germline V gene encodes CDR1 MNHNY and CDR2 SVGAGI (reference sequence). DNA for the CDR3: TGTGCCAGCAGTTACTCGCAGGCGGGAGGAGGAGAGACCCAGTACTTC. It translates to CASSYSQAGGGETQYF.

The rearrangement links TRBV5-4 to TRBJ2-3, with 8 positions matching TRBD1. This CDR3 has 16 amino acids. In germline, CDR1 is SGHNT, CDR2 YYREEE (reference sequence). V trimming: 0 bases; J trimming: 1 base; junction bases outside the gene matches: 4. The CDR3 bases are TGTGCCAGCAGCTTGGATCCGGGACAGGGCACAGATACGCAGTATTTT. It encodes CASSLDPGQGTDTQYF.

This clone was detected only once. This rearrangement joins TRBV19 to TRBJ1-1, with D unresolved. CDR1 is LNHDA, CDR2 SQIVND, per germline (reference sequence). V was shortened by 1 base and J by 0 bases, with 9 bases between the two germline ends. The CDR3 loop spans 15 amino acids. The CDR3 reads CASSIGQVMNTEAFF. The CDR3 DNA is TGTGCCAGTAGTATAGGGCAGGTCATGAACACTGAAGCTTTCTTT.

The chain joins TRBV25-1 to TRBJ2-6; no reliable D call. Trimming removed 4 bases at V and 7 bases at J, with 8 bases between. This CDR3 region has 13 residues. Germline loops: CDR1 MGHDK, CDR2 SYGVNS. DNA of the CDR3: TGTGCCAGCAGTGCCGGCGGAGCCAACGTCCTGACTTTC. Translating it yields CASSAGGANVLTF.

V usage is TRBV11-2 and J usage is TRBJ2-2, with 13 bases that match TRBD2. CDR3 length equals 17 residues. Looked up from germline, CDR1 is SGHAT and CDR2 is FQNNGV. The V gene end was trimmed by 4 bases and the J gene end by 7 bases; junction bases not matched to a gene: 9. The DNA for the CDR3 is TGTGCCAGCAGCTCCGCCCCTGGACTAGCGGGAGACGGGGAGCTGTTTTTT. Translated, it gives CASSSAPGLAGDGELFF.

The V and J genes are TRBV20-1 and TRBJ1-1; D not certain. The CDR3 length is 10 residues. V lost 6 bases and J lost 6, with 8 bases in between. Germline CDR1 and CDR2: DFQATT and SNEGSKA (reference sequence). The chain's CDR3 is CSAATSEAFF. The CDR3 DNA reads TGCAGTGCCGCGACATCTGAAGCTTTCTTT.

This CDR3 is CASSFSGRARSEQFF. CDR3 DNA: TGTGCCAGCAGTTTTAGCGGGAGGGCCAGGAGTGAGCAGTTCTTC. This chain joins TRBV27 and TRBJ2-1; 11 positions match TRBD2. V lost 3 bases, J lost 9 bases, and 7 bases stayed unmatched. From germline, CDR1 is MNHEY and CDR2 SMNVEV (reference sequence). The length of the CDR3 is 15 residues.

The J gene is TRBJ1-5, the V gene TRBV2; TRBD1 matches 8 bases. V shed 5 bases and J 3 bases; nucleotides not matched to a gene: 6. Germline lookup yields CDR1 SNHLY and CDR2 FYNNEI. The CDR3 is 15 residues long. The CDR3 loop reads CASSWGGQANQPQHF. The DNA of the CDR3 is TGTGCCAGCAGTTGGGGGGGACAGGCCAATCAGCCCCAGCATTTT.

The chain links TRBV9 to TRBJ2-1; 10 bases match TRBD2. The CDR3 has 15 amino acids. The ends lost 3 bases at V and 7 bases at J; junction bases unmatched: 7. CDR1 is SGDLS and CDR2 is YYNGEE in the germline V gene. CDR3: CASSANLAGVNEQFF. In DNA, the CDR3 is TGTGCCAGCAGCGCGAATCTAGCGGGAGTGAATGAGCAGTTCTTC.

The count of this clone is one. V and J are TRBV10-3 and TRBJ2-1; TRBD2 matches 9 bases. With 3 bases clipped from V and 5 bases from J, the junction kept 2 bases outside the gene matches. CDR1 and CDR2 (germline): ENHRY, SYGVKD. This CDR3 is built from 14 residues. CDR3 loop: CAISDLAGNNEQFF. CDR3 bases: TGTGCCATCAGTGACCTAGCGGGGAACAATGAGCAGTTCTTC.

The chain links TRBV5-1 to TRBJ2-7, with 14 positions matching TRBD2. In germline, CDR1 is SGHRS, CDR2 YFSETQ. Trimming at V came to 4 bases and at J to 3 bases, leaving 3 bases not matched to a gene. There are 15 residues in the CDR3. The CDR3: CASSLTSGGDYEQYF. CDR3 DNA sequence: TGCGCCAGCAGCCTGACTAGCGGGGGGGACTACGAGCAGTACTTC.

The rearrangement links TRBV28 to TRBJ1-1; tentatively, D is TRBD1 (6 bases). The V gene's germline CDR1 is MDHEN and CDR2 SYDVKM. The V end was cut by 6 bases, the J end by 1 base, with 18 bases between. The CDR3 has 16 amino acids. The CDR3 loop is CASSPWGGTKNTEAFF. The DNA for the CDR3 is TGTGCCAGCAGCCCGTGGGGGGGGACAAAGAACACTGAAGCTTTCTTT.

V is TRBV7-9 and J is TRBJ2-7; the D gene is possibly TRBD1 (6 bases). The length of the CDR3 is 13 residues. V lost 2 bases and J 3 bases, leaving 8 bases between the germline ends. Germline CDR1 reads SEHNR; CDR2 reads FQNEAQ (reference sequence). DNA for the CDR3: TGTGCCAGCAGCTTAAAGGGACACTACGAGCAGTACTTC. Protein: CASSLKGHYEQYF. The entire variable domain, with the rest obtained from reference TRBV7-9 and TRBJ2-7, is as follows: DTGVSQNPRHKITKRGQNVTFRCDPISEHNRLYWYRQTLGQGPEFLTYFQNEAQLEKSRLLSDRFSAERPKGSFSTLEIQRTEQGDSAMYLCASSLKGHYEQYFGPGTRLTVT.

This clone appeared a single time. The chain couples TRBV7-2 to TRBJ1-5; D perhaps matches TRBD1 (5 bases). Germline V gene data show CDR1 as SGHTA and CDR2 as FQGNSA. V dropped 0 bases and J dropped 0 bases, with 12 bases sitting between them. The CDR3 has 17 residues. CDR3 loop: CASSLAPLGVSNQPQHF. The CDR3, as DNA: TGTGCCAGCAGCTTAGCGCCTTTAGGGGTTAGCAATCAGCCCCAGCATTTT.

The genes are TRBV2 and TRBJ2-2, with 7 bases identical to TRBD1. J was trimmed by 4 bases and V by 4 bases; bases with no gene match: 3. Germline V gene sequence: CDR1 SNHLY, CDR2 FYNNEI. The CDR3 spans 14 residues. The CDR3, as DNA: TGTGCCAGCAGTGCACAGGGGTTCACCGGGGAGCTGTTTTTT. Residues: CASSAQGFTGELFF.

CDR3 coding DNA: TGTGCCAGCACCCGGGACAGTAATAACATATCACCCCTCCACTTT. This translates into CASTRDSNNISPLHF. The rearrangement uses TRBV2 and TRBJ1-6; 7 nucleotides line up with TRBD1. V shed 7 bases and J 10 bases; nucleotides not matched to a gene: 13. CDR1 SNHLY and CDR2 FYNNEI come from the germline V gene. This CDR3 has 15 residues.